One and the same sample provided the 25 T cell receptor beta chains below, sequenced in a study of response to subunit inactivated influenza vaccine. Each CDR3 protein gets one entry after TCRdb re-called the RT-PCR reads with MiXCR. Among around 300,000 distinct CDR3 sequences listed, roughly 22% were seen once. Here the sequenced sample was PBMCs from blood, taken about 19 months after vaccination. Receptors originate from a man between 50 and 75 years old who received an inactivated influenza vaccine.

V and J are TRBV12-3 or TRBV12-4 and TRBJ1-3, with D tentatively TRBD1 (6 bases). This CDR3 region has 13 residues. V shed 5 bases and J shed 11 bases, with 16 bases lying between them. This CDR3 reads CASSLQGKAPIYF. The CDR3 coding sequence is TGTGCCAGCAGTCTACAGGGAAAAGCGCCCATATATTTT.

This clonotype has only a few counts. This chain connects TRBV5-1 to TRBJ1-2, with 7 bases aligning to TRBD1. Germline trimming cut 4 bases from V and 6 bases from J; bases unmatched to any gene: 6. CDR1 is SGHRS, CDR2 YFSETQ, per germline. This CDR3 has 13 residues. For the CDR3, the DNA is TGCGCCAGCAGCGGGGCCGGGACAGATGGCTACACCTTC. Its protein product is CASSGAGTDGYTF.

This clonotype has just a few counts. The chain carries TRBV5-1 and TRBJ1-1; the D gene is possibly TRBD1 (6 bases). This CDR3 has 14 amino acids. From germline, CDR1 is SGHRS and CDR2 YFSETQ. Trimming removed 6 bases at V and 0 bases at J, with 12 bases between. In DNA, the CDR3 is TGCGCCAGCACCCTACAGGGACTGAACACTGAAGCTTTCTTT. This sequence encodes CASTLQGLNTEAFF.

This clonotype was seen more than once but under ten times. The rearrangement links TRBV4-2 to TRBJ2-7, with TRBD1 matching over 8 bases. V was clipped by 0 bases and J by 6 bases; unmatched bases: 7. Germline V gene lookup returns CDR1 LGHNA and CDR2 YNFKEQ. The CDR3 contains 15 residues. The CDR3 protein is CASSQDRQGAGEQYF. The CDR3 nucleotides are TGTGCCAGCAGCCAAGATAGGCAGGGGGCTGGCGAGCAGTACTTC.

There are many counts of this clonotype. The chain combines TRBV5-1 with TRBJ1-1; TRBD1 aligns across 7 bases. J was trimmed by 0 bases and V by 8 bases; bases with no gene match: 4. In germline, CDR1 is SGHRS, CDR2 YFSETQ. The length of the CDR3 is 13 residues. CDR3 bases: TGCGCCAGTACGGGACAGCTGAACACTGAAGCTTTCTTT. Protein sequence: CASTGQLNTEAFF.

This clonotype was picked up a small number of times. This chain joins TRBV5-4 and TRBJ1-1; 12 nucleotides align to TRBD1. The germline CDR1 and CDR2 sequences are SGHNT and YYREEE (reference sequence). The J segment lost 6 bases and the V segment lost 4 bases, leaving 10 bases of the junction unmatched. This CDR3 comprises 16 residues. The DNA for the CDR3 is TGTGCCAGCAGCCCTGGGACAGGGGGCGATGGGGCTGAAGCTTTCTTT. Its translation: CASSPGTGGDGAEAFF.

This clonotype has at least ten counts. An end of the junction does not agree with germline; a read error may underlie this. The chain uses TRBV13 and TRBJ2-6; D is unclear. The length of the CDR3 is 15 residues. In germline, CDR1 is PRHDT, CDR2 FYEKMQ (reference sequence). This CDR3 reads CASSSYGSRANVLTF. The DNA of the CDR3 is TGTGCCAGCAGCTCTTATGGCTCTCGGGCCAACGTCCTGACTTTC.

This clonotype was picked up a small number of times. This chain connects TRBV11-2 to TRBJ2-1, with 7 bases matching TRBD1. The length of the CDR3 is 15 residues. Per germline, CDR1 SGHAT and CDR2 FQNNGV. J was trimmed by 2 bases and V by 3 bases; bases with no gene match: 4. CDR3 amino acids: CASSFRDSPYNEQFF. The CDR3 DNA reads TGTGCCAGCAGCTTCAGGGACAGTCCCTACAATGAGCAGTTCTTC.

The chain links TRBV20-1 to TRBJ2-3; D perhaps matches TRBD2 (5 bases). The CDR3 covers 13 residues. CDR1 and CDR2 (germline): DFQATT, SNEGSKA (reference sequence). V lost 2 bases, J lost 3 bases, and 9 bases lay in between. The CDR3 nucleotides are TGCAGTGCTAGACGGGGTAGAACAGATACGCAGTATTTT. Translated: CSARRGRTDTQYF.

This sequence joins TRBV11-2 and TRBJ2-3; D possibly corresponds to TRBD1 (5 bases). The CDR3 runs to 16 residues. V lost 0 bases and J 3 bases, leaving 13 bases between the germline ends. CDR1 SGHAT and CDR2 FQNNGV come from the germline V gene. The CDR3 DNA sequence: TGTGCCAGCAGCTTAGAGCTGGGGCTCTTAACAGATACGCAGTATTTT. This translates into CASSLELGLLTDTQYF.

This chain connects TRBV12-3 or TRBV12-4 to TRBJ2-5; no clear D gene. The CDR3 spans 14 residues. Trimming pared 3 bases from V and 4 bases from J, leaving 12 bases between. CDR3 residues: CASSFSDRRETQYF. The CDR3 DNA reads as TGTGCCAGCAGTTTTTCCGACCGACGAGAGACCCAGTACTTC.

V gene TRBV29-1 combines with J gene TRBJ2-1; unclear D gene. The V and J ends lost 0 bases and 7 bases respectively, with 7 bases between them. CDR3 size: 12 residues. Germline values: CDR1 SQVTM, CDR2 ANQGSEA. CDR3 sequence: CSVEDAGNEQFF. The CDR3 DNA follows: TGCAGCGTTGAAGACGCTGGTAATGAGCAGTTCTTC.

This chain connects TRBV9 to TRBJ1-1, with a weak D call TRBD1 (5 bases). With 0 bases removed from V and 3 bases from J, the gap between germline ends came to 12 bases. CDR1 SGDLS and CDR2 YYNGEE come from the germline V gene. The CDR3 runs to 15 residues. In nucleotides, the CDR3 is TGTGCCAGCAGCGTAGGGGAGGGGCGGGACACTGAAGCTTTCTTT. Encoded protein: CASSVGEGRDTEAFF.

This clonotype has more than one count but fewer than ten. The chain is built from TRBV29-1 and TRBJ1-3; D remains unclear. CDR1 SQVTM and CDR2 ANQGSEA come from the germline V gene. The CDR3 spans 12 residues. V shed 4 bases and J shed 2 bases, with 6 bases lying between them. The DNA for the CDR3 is TGCAGCGTTGTGATAGCTGGAAACACCATATATTTT. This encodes CSVVIAGNTIYF.

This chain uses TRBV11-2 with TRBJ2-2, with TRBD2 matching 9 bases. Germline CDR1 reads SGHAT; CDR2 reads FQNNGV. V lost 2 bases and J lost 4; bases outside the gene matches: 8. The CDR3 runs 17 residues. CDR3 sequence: CASSLSSAGGSTGELFF. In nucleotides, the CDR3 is TGTGCCAGCAGCTTAAGTTCGGCGGGAGGGAGCACCGGGGAGCTGTTTTTT.

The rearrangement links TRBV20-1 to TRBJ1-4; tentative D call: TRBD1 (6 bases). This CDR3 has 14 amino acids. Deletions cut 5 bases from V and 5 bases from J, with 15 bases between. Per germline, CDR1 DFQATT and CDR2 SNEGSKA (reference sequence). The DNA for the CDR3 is TGCAGTGCTGGAAAGGACAGCCAAAATGAAAAACTGTTTTTT. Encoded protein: CSAGKDSQNEKLFF.

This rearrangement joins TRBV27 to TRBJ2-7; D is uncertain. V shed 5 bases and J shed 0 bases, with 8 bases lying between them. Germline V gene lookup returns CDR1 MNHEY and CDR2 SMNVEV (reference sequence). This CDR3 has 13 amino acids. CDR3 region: CASSPYSSYEQYF. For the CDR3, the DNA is TGTGCCAGCAGTCCTTACAGCTCCTACGAGCAGTACTTC.

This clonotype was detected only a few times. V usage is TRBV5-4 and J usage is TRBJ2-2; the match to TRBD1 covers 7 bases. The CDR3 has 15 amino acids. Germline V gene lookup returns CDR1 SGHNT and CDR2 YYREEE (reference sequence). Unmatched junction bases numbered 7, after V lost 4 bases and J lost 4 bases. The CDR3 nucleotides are TGTGCCAGCAGCAGAGGCGCAGGGGGCACCGGGGAGCTGTTTTTT. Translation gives CASSRGAGGTGELFF.

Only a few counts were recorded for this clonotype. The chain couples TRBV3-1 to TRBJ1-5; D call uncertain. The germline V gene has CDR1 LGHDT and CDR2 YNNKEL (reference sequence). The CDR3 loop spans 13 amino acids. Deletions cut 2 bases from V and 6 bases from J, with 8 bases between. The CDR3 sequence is CASSQSRAQPQHF. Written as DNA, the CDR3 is TGTGCCAGCAGCCAATCGCGGGCTCAGCCCCAGCATTTT. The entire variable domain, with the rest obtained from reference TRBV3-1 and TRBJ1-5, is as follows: DTAVSQTPKYLVTQMGNDKSIKCEQNLGHDTMYWYKQDSKKFLKIMFSYNNKELIINETVPNRFSPKSPDKAHLNLHINSLELGDSAVYFCASSQSRAQPQHFGDGTRLSIL.

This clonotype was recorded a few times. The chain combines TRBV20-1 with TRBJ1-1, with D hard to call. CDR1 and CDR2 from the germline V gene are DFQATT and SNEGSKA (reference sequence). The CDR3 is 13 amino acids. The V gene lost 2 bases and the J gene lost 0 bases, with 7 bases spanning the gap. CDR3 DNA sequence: TGCAGTGCTAGAAACACTTTGAACACTGAAGCTTTCTTT. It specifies CSARNTLNTEAFF.

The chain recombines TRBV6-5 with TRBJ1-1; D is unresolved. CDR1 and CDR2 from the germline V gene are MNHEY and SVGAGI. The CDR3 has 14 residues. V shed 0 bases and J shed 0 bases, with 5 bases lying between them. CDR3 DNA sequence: TGTGCCAGCAGTTACTCTCGTCTGAACACTGAAGCTTTCTTT. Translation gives CASSYSRLNTEAFF.

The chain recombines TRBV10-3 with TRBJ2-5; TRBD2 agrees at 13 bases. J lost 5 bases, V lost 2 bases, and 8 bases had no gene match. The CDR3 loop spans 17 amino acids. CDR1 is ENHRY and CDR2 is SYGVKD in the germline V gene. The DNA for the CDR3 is TGTGCCATCAGTGAGAGGACTAGCGGGGGACATCGTGAGACCCAGTACTTC. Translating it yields CAISERTSGGHRETQYF.

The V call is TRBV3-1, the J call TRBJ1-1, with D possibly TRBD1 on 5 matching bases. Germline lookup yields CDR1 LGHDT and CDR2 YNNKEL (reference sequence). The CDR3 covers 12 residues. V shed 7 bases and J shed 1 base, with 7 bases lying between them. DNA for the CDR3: TGTGCCAGCATGGGGGGGAACACTGAAGCTTTCTTT. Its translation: CASMGGNTEAFF.

The CDR3 spells CASSFTSGIYEQFF. The DNA for the CDR3 is TGTGCCAGCAGCTTCACTAGCGGGATTTATGAGCAGTTCTTC. The chain recombines TRBV5-5 with TRBJ2-1; TRBD2 matches 10 bases. The junction had 4 bases not matched to a gene; V was cut back by 2 bases and J by 8 bases. Germline CDR1 and CDR2: SGHKS and YYEKEE (reference sequence). CDR3 length equals 14 residues.

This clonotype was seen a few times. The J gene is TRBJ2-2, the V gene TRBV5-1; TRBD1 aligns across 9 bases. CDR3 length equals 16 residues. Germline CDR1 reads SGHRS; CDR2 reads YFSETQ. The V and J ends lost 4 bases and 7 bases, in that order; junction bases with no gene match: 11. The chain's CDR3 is CASSTGAGTGIGELFF. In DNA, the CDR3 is TGCGCCAGCAGCACGGGAGCCGGGACAGGGATCGGGGAGCTGTTTTTT. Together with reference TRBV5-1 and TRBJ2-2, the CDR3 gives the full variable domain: KAGVTQTPRYLIKTRGQQVTLSCSPISGHRSVSWYQQTPGQGLQFLFEYFSETQRNKGNFPGRFSGRQFSNSRSEMNVSTLELGDSALYLCASSTGAGTGIGELFFGEGSRLTVL.